This TCR beta chain was captured by sequencing in a study of vaccination effects on CD4 cells after COVID-19. Whole-study context: Expansion with viral peptide pools was applied to antigen-specific CD4+ T cells by the ViraFEST assay prior to sequencing. Each participant received a vaccine that was either BNT162b2 or mRNA-1273, given as two doses.

Having been cultured for 10 days, the cells underwent CD4+ T cell isolation. In the cultures, half the medium was exchanged for IL-2 medium on days 3 and 7. To note about this clone: Antigen specificity is unknown.

TCRdb's copy holds only in-frame clones and misses some; the assay was immunoSEQ multiplex PCR. The data contain around 37,000 clones, roughly 74% of them seen just once; the ten biggest clones take up 3%. CDR3 length equals 12 residues. V lost 8 bases and J 4 bases, leaving 11 bases between the germline ends. In germline, CDR1 is MDHEN, CDR2 SYDVKM. Study observations and caveats: After vaccination, at late timepoints, clones induced by infection and by vaccine contracted markedly.

Sequencing was performed on CD4+ T cells from PBMCs cultured without peptide, taken before COVID-19 vaccination. The V call is TRBV28, the J call TRBJ1-2; maybe TRBD1 (5 bases). The TCR originated in a human donor who received a COVID-19 vaccine. The CDR3 here is CASWGGAYGYTF. DNA for the CDR3: TGTGCCAGCTGGGGCGGGGCCTATGGCTACACCTTC.